This entry features one TCR beta chain sequence. Antigen specificity is unknown. The data originate from a study of T cell responses to AZD1222 COVID-19 vaccine. Overall study: Investigators merged groups given second doses at roughly 4 or roughly 12 weeks.

Trimming left V 5 bases short and J 5 bases short, with 13 bases between. The CDR3 is 14 residues long. Germline V gene sequence: CDR1 MNHEY, CDR2 SVGAGI. Sequencing was performed with immunoSEQ multiplex PCR; in TCRdb, only in-frame clones are kept and a portion is missing. The table includes about 110,000 clones, 91% detected once. Whole-study findings and limits: Spike-wide coverage was observed for vaccine-associated CD4 TCRs, with dominant responses at 160-218 and 743-854. Spike-specific TCR breadth and depth rose after two AZD1222 doses. Possibly, clonal diversity was underestimated; donors were largely white British and included more females.

This sequence was found in an adult in good health. Source: peripheral blood, taken on day 0 of AZD1222 vaccination. This chain links TRBV6-5 with TRBJ1-5; D unclear. The CDR3 protein is CASSQTDGDQPQHF. The CDR3 nucleotides are TGTGCCAGCAGTCAAACGGACGGTGATCAGCCCCAGCATTTT.